This TCR beta chain was identified during a study of cytomegalovirus exposure and HLA in healthy donors. At the level of the study: In a later analysis, it was reported that the roughly 130 validation repertoires had been produced on the same platform as the 690 or so repertoires belonging to the first cohort.

This clone was counted once. Antigen unknown. The study's findings and limits: Cytomegalovirus status was reportedly diagnosed by the classifier with high sensitivity and specificity. In vitro work confirmed that a few CMV-associated chains recognize CMV antigens. Cytomegalovirus association was assigned to about 150 TCR beta chains.

Assay used: immunoSEQ multiplex PCR; TCRdb lists only in-frame clones, some missing. The sample lists over 200,000 clones, 70% to 90% occurring once. The receptor was isolated from a woman under 30 in good health and CMV-seronegative. Sequencing was done on a sample of PBMCs.

CDR3 DNA: TGTGCCAGCAGCGTAGGACCAGGGGGTGGACATAAGGCCTACGAGCAGTACTTC. Residues: CASSVGPGGGHKAYEQYF. The chain has TRBV9 and TRBJ2-7; 7 bases align to TRBD1. Trimming took 0 bases from V and 2 from J; bases not matched to a gene: 14. The germline CDR1 and CDR2 sequences are SGDLS and YYNGEE. The CDR3 sequence is 18 residues long.